This entry describes one T cell receptor beta chain. As yet, its antigen is unknown. The sample is drawn from a study of human T cells and chemical hapten exposure. General study points: TCRs above 1 in 1000 frequency did not change with DPC sensitization. Relative to controls, expanded TCRs formed significantly more large CDR3 similarity clusters.

This sample's time point: patch test 1, 2 weeks after DPC sensitization. The sample's treatment: therapeutic diphenylcyclopropenone sensitization with weekly scalp DPC. Unfractionated whole blood yielded the extracted total RNA. Library preparation tagged each individual cDNA molecule with a unique molecular identifier. Each CDR3 protein gets one entry after TCRdb re-called the RACE reads with MiXCR. The table includes some 180,000 distinct CDR3 sequences, around 22% detected once. The sequencing used whole blood, collected in connection with sensitization to the hapten diphenylcyclopropenone (DPC). This TCR came from a woman aged 45-65 years with alopecia areata. Some clones in this sample may be carry-over from other donors' samples.

The CDR3 region is CASSLSTLWGTYNEQFF. The CDR3, as DNA: TGTGCCAGCAGCTTATCAACTTTATGGGGAACCTACAATGAGCAGTTCTTC. V is TRBV7-8 and J is TRBJ2-1; D is unresolved. Germline assignment: CDR1 SGHVS and CDR2 FQNEAQ. There are 17 residues in the CDR3. Trimming left V 2 bases short and J 2 bases short, with 16 bases between.